A single sample gave rise to the 6 T cell receptor beta chains below, sequenced in a study of high-grade serous ovarian cancer treatment subgroups. TCRdb's copy holds only in-frame clones and misses some; the assay was immunoSEQ multiplex PCR. Altogether roughly 5,200 clones are present, about 78% being singletons, with the ten largest covering approximately 10%. Tumor samples were obtained before definitive surgery or chemotherapy. Input material: tumor tissue. These receptors all stem from a human donor with high-grade serous ovarian cancer.

This sequence joins TRBV5-8 and TRBJ2-6; 12 nucleotides agree with TRBD1. Germline values: CDR1 SGHTS, CDR2 YDEGEE. This CDR3 has 19 amino acids. The V and J ends lost 1 base and 0 bases, in that order; junction bases with no gene match: 5. The CDR3 here is CASSLYGTGGFSGANVLTF. The CDR3 bases are TGTGCCAGCAGCTTGTACGGGACAGGGGGCTTCTCTGGGGCCAACGTCCTGACTTTC.

Details on this clone: The same CDR3 also results from other DNA sequences found in this sample. The genes are TRBV10-1 and TRBJ1-3; perhaps TRBD1 as D (6 bases). This CDR3 spans 14 amino acids. CDR1 and CDR2 from the germline V gene are WNHNN and SYGVQD (reference sequence). Trimming shortened V by 8 bases and J by 0 bases, and 11 bases separated the two germline ends. The CDR3 region has the DNA TGCGCCAGCCGCGGACAGAACTCTGGAAACACCATATATTTT. It encodes CASRGQNSGNTIYF.

This clone was seen only once. The chain is built from TRBV6-5 and TRBJ2-7; the D is unclear. The CDR3 length is 13 residues. Germline CDR1 reads MNHEY; CDR2 reads SVGAGI. V was pared by 5 bases and J by 7 bases, with 15 bases between. Written as DNA, the CDR3 is TGTGCCAGCAGTCCCTGGAATGAGGAGGAGCAGTACTTC. It translates to CASSPWNEEEQYF.

The chain uses TRBV19 and TRBJ2-7; D may be TRBD2 (6 bases). Germline-derived CDR1 and CDR2 are LNHDA and SQIVND (reference sequence). The CDR3 has 14 amino acids. The V and J ends lost 3 bases and 2 bases respectively, with 11 bases between them. For the CDR3, the DNA is TGTGCCAGTAGTATTGGGCTAGCGACCTACGAGCAGTACTTC. Translating gives CASSIGLATYEQYF.

The chain employs TRBV10-2 and TRBJ1-1, with D perhaps TRBD1 (6 bases). The CDR3 length is 14 residues. V was shortened by 3 bases and J by 6 bases, with 14 bases between the two germline ends. Germline CDR1 reads WSHSY; CDR2 reads SAAADI. The CDR3 loop is CASSDVAGVPEAFF. CDR3 nucleotides: TGCGCCAGCAGTGACGTTGCAGGGGTCCCTGAAGCTTTCTTT.

This clone was counted only a few times. The V gene is TRBV5-1, the J gene TRBJ1-2; D is possibly TRBD1 (5 bases). Germline loops: CDR1 SGHRS, CDR2 YFSETQ. The CDR3 covers 15 residues. The V and J ends lost 5 bases and 5 bases respectively, with 19 bases between them. This CDR3 reads CASRIQPGPSYGYTF. The CDR3 DNA reads TGCGCCAGCAGGATTCAGCCGGGACCCTCTTATGGCTACACCTTC.